The rows below give T cell receptor beta chains drawn from one sample of a study of cytomegalovirus exposure and HLA in healthy donors. TCRdb's copy holds only in-frame clones and misses some; the assay was immunoSEQ multiplex PCR. The table includes under 100,000 clones, 90% to 95% detected once. Sequencing was done on a sample of PBMCs. These receptors came from a woman aged 18-35 years in good health and CMV-seronegative. CDR3s include the opening cysteine and the closing phenylalanine or tryptophan. Each record gives: D gene, clone size, V gene, J gene, CDR3 protein. A D gene is named only where the DNA matches it firmly. Size is omitted from some rows. Given values are once, few, many or a class for expanded clones.

NA,NA,TRBV4-1,TRBJ2-4,CASSHADRGIQYF
TRBD2,NA,TRBV19,TRBJ2-1,CASSILGLASNEQFF
TRBD2,NA,TRBV7-8,TRBJ2-7,CASSLKAGGVDEQYF
NA,NA,TRBV11-2,TRBJ1-4,CASSFYSEKLFF
NA,NA,TRBV6-5,TRBJ1-5,CASSYGRDAGKAQHF
NA,NA,TRBV13,TRBJ2-7,CASSKTPDYQNSYEQYF
TRBD2,NA,TRBV4-3,TRBJ2-1,CASSQDGASGSRNEQFF
TRBD1,NA,TRBV5-4,TRBJ1-4,CASSFYRDRGHRNEKLFF
NA,NA,TRBV5-1,TRBJ2-1,CASSWGGGTNEQFF
NA,NA,TRBV5-6,TRBJ2-4,CASSFLGQDLAKNIQYF
TRBD2,NA,TRBV7-9,TRBJ2-1,CASSILAGAYNEQFF
TRBD2,once,TRBV29-1,TRBJ2-1,CSVDSGAGVYNEQFF
TRBD2,NA,TRBV11-2,TRBJ2-5,CASSLAYRTSGAVKTQYF
NA,NA,TRBV11-2,TRBJ2-4,CASSLVGQNIQYF
NA,NA,TRBV9,TRBJ1-5,CASSPRGGELQPQHF
NA,NA,TRBV9,TRBJ1-6,CASSSRGLPYNSPLHF
TRBD2,NA,TRBV29-1,TRBJ2-3,CSVEALTSGDTQYF
TRBD1,NA,TRBV9,TRBJ1-3,CASSARDRGNGNTIYF
TRBD2,NA,TRBV7-9,TRBJ2-7,CASSSSSGRIPYEQYF
TRBD2,NA,TRBV4-2,TRBJ2-3,CASSQALALAGGRWDTQYF
NA,NA,TRBV28,TRBJ2-7,CASSIRGGTSYEQYF
NA,NA,TRBV19,TRBJ2-5,CASSIWGPQETQYF
NA,NA,TRBV11-2,TRBJ1-2,CASSFGIRYGYTF
TRBD1,few,TRBV6-4,TRBJ2-1,CASSERTGGNNEQFF
NA,once,TRBV2,TRBJ2-1,CASSVEGLPYNEQFF
NA,NA,TRBV6-1,TRBJ1-5,CASSEGYSNQPQHF
TRBD2,NA,TRBV28,TRBJ2-3,CASSLGGVEEDTQYF
TRBD1,NA,TRBV2,TRBJ1-2,CASSQGQGTYGYTF
TRBD1,NA,TRBV6-5,TRBJ1-1,CASIRTGAAAEAFF
NA,NA,TRBV28,TRBJ1-5,CASSLGTRLGNQPQHF
NA,NA,TRBV30,TRBJ1-3,CAWWHGNTIYF
NA,NA,TRBV5-1,TRBJ2-3,CASSLLGQENTDTQYF
NA,NA,TRBV2,TRBJ1-2,CASMVTSSGGYTF
TRBD1,NA,TRBV2,TRBJ2-5,CASSQTGVGTETQYF
TRBD2,NA,TRBV7-8,TRBJ2-5,CASSPPTSGPRTTQYF
TRBD1,once,TRBV7-9,TRBJ1-2,CASSPTGTGGGGYTF
NA,NA,TRBV7-9,TRBJ2-5,CAITNTEEENQETQYF
TRBD1,NA,TRBV7-9,TRBJ1-4,CASSLQGGVVEKLFF
TRBD2,NA,TRBV7-2,TRBJ2-5,CASSSYREGTQYF
TRBD1,NA,TRBV10-3,TRBJ1-2,CATETGIGSYGYTF
TRBD1,NA,TRBV6-5,TRBJ1-1,CASSSSGQGHTEAFF
NA,NA,TRBV7-9,TRBJ1-3,CASSFRGQKLGPGNTIYF
NA,NA,TRBV7-2,TRBJ2-2,CASSRRVTLTGGELFF
NA,NA,TRBV4-1,TRBJ1-3,CASSYELPGNTIYF
TRBD2,NA,TRBV5-1,TRBJ2-1,CASSLVVAGAYNEQFF
NA,NA,TRBV25-1,TRBJ2-7,CASSGTGTYEQYF
NA,NA,TRBV5-6,TRBJ2-1,CASSFASAEEVQFF
TRBD1,NA,TRBV19,TRBJ2-7,CASSNDRAPSYEQYF
TRBD1,once,TRBV2,TRBJ1-5,CASETGLSNQPQHF
NA,NA,TRBV25-1,TRBJ2-5,CATQGGKTQYF